This T cell receptor (beta chain) derives from a study of T cells in Graves' hyperthyroidism and ophthalmopathy. Findings of the study overall: Blood shared most expanded thyroid clonotypes above 0.001.

This clonotype was counted at least ten times. No antigen is known for it. This CDR3 has 15 residues. J lost 3 bases, V lost 1 base, and 6 bases had no gene match. Germline CDR1 reads MNHNS; CDR2 reads SASEGT. Amplification targeted TCR beta CDR3 regions from RNA transcripts. RT-PCR in the first round (using the HTBI primer set) targeted the TCR CDR3. TCRdb reprocessed the multiplex PCR reads with MiXCR, giving one entry per CDR3 protein. The sample yields a few hundred thousand distinct CDR3 sequences, about 45% seen once. The receptor was isolated from a woman aged 18-29 years with Graves' hyperthyroidism. The chain has TRBV6-1 and TRBJ2-7, with 7 bases matching TRBD2. The sequenced material came from peripheral blood or thyroid tissue (not recorded which). The CDR3 DNA follows: TGTGCCAGCAGTGAAGTTCGGCTAGCGGACTACGAGCAGTACTTC. Encoded protein: CASSEVRLADYEQYF.